The 18 T cell receptor beta chains presented below share a single source sample, sequenced in a study of T cell responses to AZD1222 COVID-19 vaccine. Assay used: immunoSEQ multiplex PCR; TCRdb lists only in-frame clones, some missing. The table lists about 110,000 clones, approximately 89% of them singletons. The source was peripheral blood, collected on day 0 of MenACWY control vaccination. Source of these receptors: an adult in good health.

The chain carries TRBV21-1 and TRBJ2-7; the D call of TRBD1 is as the table states it, not checked on the DNA. TRBV21-1 is shown as a pseudogene. This CDR3 spans 17 amino acids. CDR3 loop: CASSKDWVLGQGGEQYF. In DNA form, the CDR3 reads TGTGCCAGCAGCAAAGACTGGGTATTGGGACAGGGTGGCGAGCAGTACTTC.

The chain combines TRBV3-1 (or the pseudogene TRBV3-2) with TRBJ1-3; D unclear. Germline lookup yields CDR1 LGHDT and CDR2 YNNKEL (reference sequence). The V gene lost 4 bases and the J gene lost 3 bases, with 10 bases spanning the gap. This CDR3 region has 14 residues. The DNA for the CDR3 is TGTGCCAGCAGCCCCGCCGCAGTTGGAAACACCATATATTTT. This gives the protein CASSPAAVGNTIYF.

The DNA for the CDR3 is TGTGCCAGCAGCTTAGTGGCTAGCGGGGGGGCCGGAGATACGCAGTATTTT. Translation: CASSLVASGGAGDTQYF. The rearrangement uses TRBV7-2 and TRBJ2-3; TRBD2 matches 12 bases. This CDR3 comprises 17 residues. The germline V gene has CDR1 SGHTA and CDR2 FQGNSA. V lost 1 base to trimming and J lost 5 bases; unmatched junction nucleotides: 7.

This chain joins TRBV19 and TRBJ1-2; 9 nucleotides agree with TRBD1. This CDR3 contains 15 residues. With 6 bases clipped from V and 3 bases from J, the junction kept 8 bases outside the gene matches. Germline assignment: CDR1 LNHDA and CDR2 SQIVND (reference sequence). The CDR3 loop reads CASRNLGQGYYGYTF. The CDR3, as DNA: TGTGCCAGTAGAAACTTGGGACAGGGTTACTATGGCTACACCTTC.

The CDR3 nucleotides are TGTGCCAGCAGCTTAGAGGGAACCGGGGAGCTGTTTTTT. It yields the protein CASSLEGTGELFF. The J gene is TRBJ2-2, the V gene TRBV7-3; possible D gene TRBD2, 5 bases. This CDR3 is 13 amino acids long. Trimming shortened V by 2 bases and J by 5 bases, and 6 bases separated the two germline ends. Germline V gene data show CDR1 as SGHTA and CDR2 as FQGTGA.

The chain's CDR3 is CASSPSGQGRYGYTF. In DNA, the CDR3 is TGTGCCAGCTCACCTAGTGGACAGGGGCGTTACGGCTACACCTTC. The chain is built from TRBV18 and TRBJ1-2; 9 bases align to TRBD1. The CDR3 covers 15 residues. The J segment lost 8 bases and the V segment lost 3 bases, leaving 10 bases of the junction unmatched. Germline lookup yields CDR1 KGHSH and CDR2 LQKENI.

This rearrangement joins TRBV21-1 to TRBJ1-6; the D segment call TRBD1 is taken from the table without a DNA check. TRBV21-1 is designated a pseudogene. The CDR3 extends over 17 amino acids. CDR3 in DNA: TGTGCCAGCAGCACAATACCCCAGGGGGACTATAATTCACCCCTCCACTTT. Protein: CASSTIPQGDYNSPLHF.

The chain has TRBV18 and TRBJ2-2; 8 nucleotides match TRBD1. V shed 2 bases and J 1 base; nucleotides not matched to a gene: 12. The CDR3 has 19 amino acids. Per the germline V gene, CDR1 is KGHSH and CDR2 is LQKENI. CDR3 DNA sequence: TGTGCCAGCTCACCATTCGGCCGTCTCGGGACAGGGAACACCGGGGAGCTGTTTTTT. It specifies CASSPFGRLGTGNTGELFF.

This CDR3 reads CASSLVGANYGYTF. The CDR3 region has the DNA TGTGCCAGCAGCTTGGTTGGTGCTAACTATGGCTACACCTTC. The genes are TRBV5-6 and TRBJ1-2; D gene unclear. V dropped 0 bases and J dropped 0 bases, with 6 bases sitting between them. CDR1 and CDR2 (germline): SGHDT, YYEEEE. CDR3 length: 14 residues.

This chain links TRBV18 with TRBJ1-6, with D possibly TRBD1 on 5 matching bases. V was clipped by 6 bases and J by 5 bases, with 11 bases between them. Germline lookup yields CDR1 KGHSH and CDR2 LQKENI. This CDR3 spans 14 amino acids. CDR3 loop: CASSRDGDNSPLHF. The CDR3 DNA reads as TGTGCCAGCTCTCGGGACGGCGATAATTCACCCCTCCACTTT.

This sequence joins TRBV11-2 and TRBJ2-5; TRBD2 might be the D (6 bases). Germline CDR1 is SGHAT and CDR2 is FQNNGV. Trimming removed 6 bases from V and 1 base from J, with 12 bases in between. This CDR3 is built from 14 residues. The CDR3 sequence: CASRRGPSQETQYF. CDR3 nucleotides: TGTGCCAGCAGGCGGGGACCGAGCCAAGAGACCCAGTACTTC.

The gene calls are TRBV7-9 and TRBJ1-1; no firm D call. Trimming removed 1 base from V and 5 bases from J, with 14 bases in between. The CDR3 contains 15 residues. Germline V gene data show CDR1 as SEHNR and CDR2 as FQNEAQ (reference sequence). In DNA form, the CDR3 reads TGTGCCAGCAGCTTAGTTCGGACGGGAGGAACTGAAGCTTTCTTT. Protein: CASSLVRTGGTEAFF.

The chain couples TRBV27 to TRBJ2-7; 8 nucleotides agree with TRBD1. Germline V gives CDR1 MNHEY, CDR2 SMNVEV (reference sequence). Trimming took 2 bases from V and 3 from J; bases not matched to a gene: 3. This CDR3 contains 14 residues. The CDR3 DNA follows: TGTGCCAGCAGTTTAGGGACAGGTTACTACGAGCAGTACTTC. As protein: CASSLGTGYYEQYF.

This chain joins TRBV7-2 and TRBJ2-7; tentative D call: TRBD1 (6 bases). The V end was cut by 5 bases, the J end by 0 bases, with 11 bases between. From germline, CDR1 is SGHTA and CDR2 FQGNSA. This CDR3 contains 14 residues. CDR3 loop: CASSEQGLSYEQYF. The CDR3 DNA reads as TGTGCCAGCAGCGAACAGGGTCTCTCCTACGAGCAGTACTTC.

This chain uses TRBV11-2 with TRBJ1-2; a weak D match, TRBD1 (5 bases). Germline-derived CDR1 and CDR2 are SGHAT and FQNNGV. The CDR3 sequence is 15 residues long. Trimming pared 5 bases from V and 8 bases from J, leaving 21 bases between. Here the CDR3 DNA reads TGTGCCAGCAGCCCCACCGGGACGGTCAGAGGGGGCTACACCTTC. Encoded protein: CASSPTGTVRGGYTF.

In its sample, this clone was seen a few times. The chain recombines TRBV7-9 with TRBJ1-6; no firm D call. Germline lookup yields CDR1 SEHNR and CDR2 FQNEAQ (reference sequence). The CDR3 consists of 16 residues. V shed 10 bases and J shed 5 bases, with 21 bases lying between them. Written as DNA, the CDR3 is TGTGCCACCACCTTGGGTCGGTGGCCTAATAATTCACCCCTCCACTTT. Translation gives CATTLGRWPNNSPLHF.

The V call is TRBV21-1, the J call TRBJ2-1; the table's D call of TRBD1 was not tested on the DNA. TRBV21-1 is a known pseudogene. CDR3 length equals 14 residues. This chain's CDR3 is CASTGRGPHNEQFF. The CDR3 bases are TGTGCCAGCACAGGCAGGGGGCCGCACAATGAGCAGTTCTTC.

V is TRBV7-2 and J is TRBJ2-7; 8 nucleotides agree with TRBD1. CDR3 length equals 14 residues. The ends lost 5 bases at V and 9 bases at J; junction bases unmatched: 12. CDR1 is SGHTA and CDR2 is FQGNSA in the germline V gene. The CDR3 DNA is TGTGCCAGCAGCCCAGGGCCCCAGGGGGCCGGGCAGTACTTC. Translated: CASSPGPQGAGQYF.